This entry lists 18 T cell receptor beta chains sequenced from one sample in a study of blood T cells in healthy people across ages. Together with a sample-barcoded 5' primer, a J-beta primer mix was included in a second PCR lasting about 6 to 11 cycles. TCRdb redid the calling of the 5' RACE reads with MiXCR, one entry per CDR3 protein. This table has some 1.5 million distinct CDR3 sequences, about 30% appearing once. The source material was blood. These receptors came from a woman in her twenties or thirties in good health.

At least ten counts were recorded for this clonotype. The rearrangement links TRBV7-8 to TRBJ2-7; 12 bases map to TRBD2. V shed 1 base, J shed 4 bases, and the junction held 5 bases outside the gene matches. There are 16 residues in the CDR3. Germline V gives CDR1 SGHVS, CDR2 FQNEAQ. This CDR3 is CASSLEGLAGQYEQYF. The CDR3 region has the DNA TGTGCCAGCAGCTTAGAAGGACTAGCGGGACAATACGAGCAGTACTTC.

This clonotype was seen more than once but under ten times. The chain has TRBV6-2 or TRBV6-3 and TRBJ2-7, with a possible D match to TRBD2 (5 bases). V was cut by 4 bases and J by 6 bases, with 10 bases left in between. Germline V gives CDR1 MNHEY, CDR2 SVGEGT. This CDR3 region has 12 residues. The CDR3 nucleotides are TGTGCCAGCAGTTTCGGACTTCGCGAGCAGTACTTC. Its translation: CASSFGLREQYF.

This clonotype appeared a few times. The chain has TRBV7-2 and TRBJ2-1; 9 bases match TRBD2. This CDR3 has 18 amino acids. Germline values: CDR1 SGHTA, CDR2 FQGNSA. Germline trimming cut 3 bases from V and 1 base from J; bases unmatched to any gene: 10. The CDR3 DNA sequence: TGTGCCAGCAGCTTGGCCAGCGGGGGGCCGGGTTCCTACAATGAGCAGTTCTTC. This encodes CASSLASGGPGSYNEQFF.

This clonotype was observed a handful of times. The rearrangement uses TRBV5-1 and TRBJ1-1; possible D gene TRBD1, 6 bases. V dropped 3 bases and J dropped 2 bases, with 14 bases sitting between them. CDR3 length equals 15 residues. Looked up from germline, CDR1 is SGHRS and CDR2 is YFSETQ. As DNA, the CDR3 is TGCGCCAGCAGCTCCTTCATGGACAGCAACACTGAAGCTTTCTTT. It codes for CASSSFMDSNTEAFF.

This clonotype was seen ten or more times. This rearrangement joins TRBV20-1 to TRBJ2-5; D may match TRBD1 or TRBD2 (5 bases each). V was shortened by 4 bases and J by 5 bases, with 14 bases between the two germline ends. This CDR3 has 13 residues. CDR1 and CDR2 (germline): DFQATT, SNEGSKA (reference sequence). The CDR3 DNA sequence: TGCAGTGCTACCCGGGACGGTACGGAGACCCAGTACTTC. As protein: CSATRDGTETQYF.

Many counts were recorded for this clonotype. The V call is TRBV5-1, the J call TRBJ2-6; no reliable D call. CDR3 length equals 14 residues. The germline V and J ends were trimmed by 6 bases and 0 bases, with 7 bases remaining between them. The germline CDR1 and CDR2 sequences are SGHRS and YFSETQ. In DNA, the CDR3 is TGCGCCAGCACCCCCACCTCTGGGGCCAACGTCCTGACTTTC. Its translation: CASTPTSGANVLTF.

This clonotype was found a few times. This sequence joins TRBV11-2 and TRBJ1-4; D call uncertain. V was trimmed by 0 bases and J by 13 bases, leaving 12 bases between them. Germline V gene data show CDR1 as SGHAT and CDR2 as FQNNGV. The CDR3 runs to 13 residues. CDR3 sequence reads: CASSLDLVSGLFF. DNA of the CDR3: TGTGCCAGCAGCTTAGATTTGGTCAGTGGACTGTTTTTT.

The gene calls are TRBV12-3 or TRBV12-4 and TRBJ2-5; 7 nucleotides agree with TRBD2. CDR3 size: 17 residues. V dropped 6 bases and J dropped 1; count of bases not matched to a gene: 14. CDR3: CASSPPGGRGSQETQYF. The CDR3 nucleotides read TGTGCCAGCAGCCCCCCGGGTGGGCGCGGGAGCCAAGAGACCCAGTACTTC.

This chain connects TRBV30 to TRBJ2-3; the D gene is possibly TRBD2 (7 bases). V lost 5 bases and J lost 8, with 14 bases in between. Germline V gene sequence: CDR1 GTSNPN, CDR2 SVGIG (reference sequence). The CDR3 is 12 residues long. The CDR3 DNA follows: TGTGCCTGGGGGGGGGGGCGAGTTACGCAGTATTTT. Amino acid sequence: CAWGGGRVTQYF.

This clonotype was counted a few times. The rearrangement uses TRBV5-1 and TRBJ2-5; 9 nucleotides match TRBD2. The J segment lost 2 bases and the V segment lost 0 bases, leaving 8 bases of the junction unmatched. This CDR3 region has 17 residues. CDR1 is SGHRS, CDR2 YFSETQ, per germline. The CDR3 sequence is CASSLATRAGGQETQYF. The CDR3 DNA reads TGCGCCAGCAGCTTGGCAACTAGGGCGGGGGGGCAAGAGACCCAGTACTTC.

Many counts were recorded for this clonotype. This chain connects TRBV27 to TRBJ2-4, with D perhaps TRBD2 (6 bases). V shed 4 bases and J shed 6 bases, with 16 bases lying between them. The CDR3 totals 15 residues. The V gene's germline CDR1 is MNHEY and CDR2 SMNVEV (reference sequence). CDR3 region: CASSSGSGGRNIQYF. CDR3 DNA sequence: TGTGCCAGCAGTTCTGGGTCCGGAGGGCGAAACATTCAGTACTTC.

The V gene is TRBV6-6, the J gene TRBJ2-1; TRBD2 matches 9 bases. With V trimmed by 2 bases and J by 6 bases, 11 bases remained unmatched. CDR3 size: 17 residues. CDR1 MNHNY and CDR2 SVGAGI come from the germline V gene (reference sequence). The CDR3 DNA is TGTGCCAGCAGTTACCTAGCGTCTGGCGGGAGGGCCAATGAGCAGTTCTTC. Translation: CASSYLASGGRANEQFF.

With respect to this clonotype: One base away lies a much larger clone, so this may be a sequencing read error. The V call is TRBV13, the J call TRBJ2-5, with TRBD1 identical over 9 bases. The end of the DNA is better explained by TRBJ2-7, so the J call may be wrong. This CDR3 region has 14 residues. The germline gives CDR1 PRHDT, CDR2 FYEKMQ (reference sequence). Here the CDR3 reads CASSSGQGSHEQYF. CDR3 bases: TGTGCCAGCAGCTCGGGACAGGGAAGCCACGAGCAGTACTTC.

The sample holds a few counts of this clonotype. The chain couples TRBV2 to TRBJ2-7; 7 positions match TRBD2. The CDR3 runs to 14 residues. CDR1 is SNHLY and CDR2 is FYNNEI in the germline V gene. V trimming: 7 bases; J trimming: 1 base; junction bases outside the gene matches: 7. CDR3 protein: CASKRGDSSYEQYF. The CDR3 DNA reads TGTGCCAGCAAGCGGGGCGATTCGTCCTACGAGCAGTACTTC.

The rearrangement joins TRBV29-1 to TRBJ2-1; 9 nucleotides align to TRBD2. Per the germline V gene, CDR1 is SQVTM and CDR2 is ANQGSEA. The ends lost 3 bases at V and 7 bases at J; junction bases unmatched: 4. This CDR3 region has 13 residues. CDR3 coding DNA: TGCAGCGTTGATCGGACTAGCGAGAATGAGCAGTTCTTC. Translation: CSVDRTSENEQFF.

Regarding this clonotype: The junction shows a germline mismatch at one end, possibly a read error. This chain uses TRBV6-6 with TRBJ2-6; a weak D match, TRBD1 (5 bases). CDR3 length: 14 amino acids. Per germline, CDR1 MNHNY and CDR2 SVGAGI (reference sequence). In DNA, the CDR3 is TGTGCCAGCAGCCGGGTCTCTGGGGCCAACGTCCCGACTTTC. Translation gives CASSRVSGANVPTF.

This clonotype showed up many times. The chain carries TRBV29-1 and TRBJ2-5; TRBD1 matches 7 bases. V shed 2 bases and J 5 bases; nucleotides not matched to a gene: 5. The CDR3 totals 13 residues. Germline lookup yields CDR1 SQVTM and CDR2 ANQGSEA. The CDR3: CSVERGTAETQYF. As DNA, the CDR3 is TGCAGCGTTGAAAGGGGGACAGCCGAGACCCAGTACTTC.

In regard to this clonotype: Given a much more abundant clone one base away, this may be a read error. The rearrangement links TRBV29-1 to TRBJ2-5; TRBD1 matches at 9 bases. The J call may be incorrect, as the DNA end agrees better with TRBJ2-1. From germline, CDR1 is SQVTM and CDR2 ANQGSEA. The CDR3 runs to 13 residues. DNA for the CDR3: TGCAGCGTTACAGGGGGCGAACAAGAGACCCAGTTCTTC. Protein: CSVTGGEQETQFF.